This TCR beta chain came from a study of CD8 T cells in ankylosing spondylitis. The V and J ends lost 3 bases and 2 bases respectively, with 16 bases between them. The CDR3 is 17 amino acids. Note on this clonotype: Its antigen is unidentified.

The study's findings and limits: Reports say disease-linked clones showed up significantly more in matched ankylosing spondylitis synovial fluid. Disease-linked clones, CD8+, were relatively rare in peripheral blood. Earlier literature documents some of the motif variants in reactive arthritis synovial fluid and blood. What seemed typical of ankylosing spondylitis blood was a TCR beta motif built from eight highly homologous variants.

Quantitative 5'-RACE with molecular barcodes generated TCR beta libraries. Via MiXCR, TCRdb re-called the 5' RACE reads, giving one row per CDR3 protein. Of over 200,000 distinct CDR3 sequences listed, about a sixth are singletons. The source is a male donor with ankylosing spondylitis. V gene TRBV12-3 or TRBV12-4 combines with J gene TRBJ2-2; a possible D gene is TRBD1 (5 bases). The sample taken for sequencing was blood, either unsorted or a sorted T cell fraction (not recorded which). The CDR3 is CASSFGAGIGNTGELFF. In DNA form, the CDR3 reads TGTGCCAGCAGTTTTGGGGCAGGGATTGGTAACACCGGGGAGCTGTTTTTT.